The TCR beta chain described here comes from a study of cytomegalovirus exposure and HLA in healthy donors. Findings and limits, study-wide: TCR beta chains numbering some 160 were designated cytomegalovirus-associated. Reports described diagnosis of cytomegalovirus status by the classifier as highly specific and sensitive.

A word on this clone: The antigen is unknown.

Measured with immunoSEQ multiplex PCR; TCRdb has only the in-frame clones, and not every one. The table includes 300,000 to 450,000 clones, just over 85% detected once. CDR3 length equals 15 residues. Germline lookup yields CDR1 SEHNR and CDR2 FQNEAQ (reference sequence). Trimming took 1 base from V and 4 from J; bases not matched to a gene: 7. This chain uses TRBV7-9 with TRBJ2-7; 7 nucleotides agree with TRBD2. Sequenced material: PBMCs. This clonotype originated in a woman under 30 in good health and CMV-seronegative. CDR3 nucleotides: TGTGCCAGCAGCTTAGAAGTGGGAGGGCCTTACGAGCAGTACTTC. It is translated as CASSLEVGGPYEQYF.